This T cell receptor (beta chain) came from a study of post-analysis software for immune sequencing data. The V and J ends lost 5 bases and 0 bases respectively, with 14 bases between them. This CDR3 has 15 amino acids. Germline CDR1 reads DFQATT; CDR2 reads SNEGSKA (reference sequence). About this clonotype: Its antigen is currently unknown.

Overall study results and limits: Higher frequency in patients than in controls was seen for roughly 5 TRBV segments, with TRBV5-6, TRBV5-1 and TRBV20-1 among them. Comparison with controls showed significantly lower normalized Chao1 diversity in multiple sclerosis patients.

Each TCR beta cDNA library carried unique molecular identifiers. Via MiXCR, TCRdb re-called the PCR reads, giving one row per CDR3 protein. The table includes roughly 870,000 distinct CDR3 sequences, approximately 53% detected once. This TCR came from a girl aged 5-17 years with multiple sclerosis. V and J are TRBV20-1 and TRBJ2-1; D might be TRBD2 (6 bases). Sequenced material: blood. The CDR3 nucleotides are TGCAGTGCTGTCTCTAACGGGGGCTCCTACAATGAGCAGTTCTTC. It encodes CSAVSNGGSYNEQFF.